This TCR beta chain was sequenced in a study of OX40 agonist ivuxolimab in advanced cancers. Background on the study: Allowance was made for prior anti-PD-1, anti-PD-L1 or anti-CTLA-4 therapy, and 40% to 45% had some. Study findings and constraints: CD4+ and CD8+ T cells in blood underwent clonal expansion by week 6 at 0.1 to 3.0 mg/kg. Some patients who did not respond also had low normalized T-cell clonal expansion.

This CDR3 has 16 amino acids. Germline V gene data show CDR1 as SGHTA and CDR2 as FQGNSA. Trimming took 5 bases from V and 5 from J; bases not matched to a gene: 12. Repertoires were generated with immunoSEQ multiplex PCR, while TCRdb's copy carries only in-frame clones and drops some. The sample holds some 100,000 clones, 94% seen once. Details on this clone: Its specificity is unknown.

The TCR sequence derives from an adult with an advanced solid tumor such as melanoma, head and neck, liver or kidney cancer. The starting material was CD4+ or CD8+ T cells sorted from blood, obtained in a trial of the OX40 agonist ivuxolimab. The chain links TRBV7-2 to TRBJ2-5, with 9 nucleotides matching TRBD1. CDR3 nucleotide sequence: TGTGCCAGCAGCGATCTAGGACAGGGGTTCGTGGAGACCCAGTACTTC. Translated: CASSDLGQGFVETQYF.